This TCR beta chain was captured in a study of CD4 T cells in relation to SARS-CoV-2 and coronaviruses. The germline CDR1 and CDR2 sequences are KGHSH and LQKENI. This CDR3 contains 18 residues. V was clipped by 2 bases and J by 3 bases; unmatched bases: 13. Comments on this clone: What it binds is unknown.

Unexposed donor CD4+ T cells date from about 2011-2018, before the COVID-19 pandemic. Deep TCR-beta sequencing used DNA from uncultured naive and memory CD4+ T cells. The assay was immunoSEQ multiplex PCR, and TCRdb's table has in-frame clones only and misses some. The sample records tens of thousands of clones, 80% to 95% being singletons. Regarding the study as a whole: This crossreactivity analysis covered spike protein alone, no other viral proteins. Samples before the pandemic and after infection were not matched within any donor.

The rearrangement links TRBV18 to TRBJ2-3; 8 nucleotides align to TRBD1. Sequenced sample: naive CD4+ T cells from PBMCs. Indicated subset: naive CD4+ T cells isolated by negative enrichment. This TCR derives from a human donor in good health. The CDR3 spells CASSPADGTGLGTDTQYF. The CDR3 DNA reads TGTGCCAGCTCACCAGCCGACGGGACAGGACTGGGGACAGATACGCAGTATTTT.